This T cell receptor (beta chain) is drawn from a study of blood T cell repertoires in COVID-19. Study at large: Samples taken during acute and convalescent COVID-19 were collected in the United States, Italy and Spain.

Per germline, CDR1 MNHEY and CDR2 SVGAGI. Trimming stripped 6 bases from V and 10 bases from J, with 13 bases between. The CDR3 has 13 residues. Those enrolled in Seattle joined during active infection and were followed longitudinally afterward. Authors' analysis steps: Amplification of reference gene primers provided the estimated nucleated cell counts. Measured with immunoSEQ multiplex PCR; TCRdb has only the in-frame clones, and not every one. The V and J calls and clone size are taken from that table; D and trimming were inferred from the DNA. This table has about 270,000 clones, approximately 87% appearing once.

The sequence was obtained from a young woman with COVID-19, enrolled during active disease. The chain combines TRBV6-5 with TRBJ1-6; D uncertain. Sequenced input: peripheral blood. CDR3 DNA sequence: TGTGCCAGCAGCCCGAGCGTCTTGTCACCCCTCCACTTT. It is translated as CASSPSVLSPLHF.